Listed below are T cell receptor beta chains from one sample, sequenced in a study of cytotoxic CD8 clonotypes in ibrutinib-treated CLL. TCRdb's copy holds only in-frame clones and misses some; the assay was immunoSEQ multiplex PCR. The sample has approximately 60,000 clones, roughly 54% seen once. This sample comprised PBMCs, obtained at disease progression, from a patient treated with ibrutinib. The receptors come from a human donor with chronic lymphocytic leukemia. Each CDR3 is given with its conserved first and last residue. Each record gives: D gene, J gene, clone size, V gene, CDR3 protein, CDR3 DNA. D genes are given only for firm matches. Only part of the rows carry a size: once, few, many, or a class if the clone is expanded.

d_call: .
j_call: TRBJ2-7
clone_size: .
v_call: TRBV5-3
cdr3_aa: CARSAPNRVNHEQYF
cdr3_nt: TGTGCCAGAAGCGCTCCGAACAGGGTAAACCACGAGCAGTACTTC

d_call: TRBD1
j_call: TRBJ1-6
clone_size: .
v_call: TRBV15
cdr3_aa: CATSRDLHTGGKDSPLHF
cdr3_nt: TGTGCCACCAGCAGAGATCTGCACACAGGGGGTAAGGATTCACCCCTCCACTTT

d_call: .
j_call: TRBJ2-6
clone_size: .
v_call: TRBV30
cdr3_aa: CALDSHSGANVLTF
cdr3_nt: TGTGCCTTGGACAGCCACTCTGGGGCCAACGTCCTGACTTTC

d_call: TRBD2
j_call: TRBJ2-1
clone_size: .
v_call: TRBV20-1
cdr3_aa: CSAGLAGAWFF
cdr3_nt: TGCAGTGCGGGACTAGCGGGGGCTTGGTTCTTC

d_call: TRBD1
j_call: TRBJ1-4
clone_size: .
v_call: TRBV7-8
cdr3_aa: CASIQGTGLSGEEKLFF
cdr3_nt: TGTGCCAGCATCCAGGGGACAGGACTCTCTGGGGAAGAAAAACTGTTTTTT

d_call: .
j_call: TRBJ1-2
clone_size: .
v_call: TRBV28
cdr3_aa: CASSLFNYGYTF
cdr3_nt: TGTGCCAGCAGTTTATTCAACTATGGCTACACCTTC

d_call: .
j_call: TRBJ1-1
clone_size: .
v_call: TRBV9
cdr3_aa: CASSGGFPTGEAFF
cdr3_nt: TGTGCCAGCAGCGGAGGCTTCCCAACAGGAGAAGCTTTCTTT

d_call: .
j_call: TRBJ1-1
clone_size: .
v_call: TRBV27
cdr3_aa: CASSFAAMSHTEAFF
cdr3_nt: TGTGCCAGCAGTTTCGCTGCCATGAGTCACACTGAAGCTTTCTTT

d_call: .
j_call: TRBJ1-4
clone_size: once
v_call: TRBV1
cdr3_aa: CTSSQPTGDSNEKLFF
cdr3_nt: TGCACCAGCAGCCAACCTACAGGGGATTCTAATGAAAAACTGTTTTTT

d_call: TRBD1
j_call: TRBJ1-2
clone_size: .
v_call: TRBV28
cdr3_aa: CASSGSTGSYGYTF
cdr3_nt: TGTGCCAGCAGTGGATCGACAGGGAGCTATGGCTACACCTTC

d_call: .
j_call: TRBJ2-7
clone_size: .
v_call: TRBV5-1
cdr3_aa: CASSLGGQDFPYEQYF
cdr3_nt: TGCGCCAGCAGCTTGGGCGGACAAGACTTCCCCTACGAGCAGTACTTC

d_call: .
j_call: TRBJ2-1
clone_size: .
v_call: TRBV11-3
cdr3_aa: CASSLARLNEQFF
cdr3_nt: TGTGCCAGCAGCCTAGCGCGGTTAAATGAGCAGTTCTTC

d_call: .
j_call: TRBJ2-7
clone_size: .
v_call: TRBV29-1
cdr3_aa: CSVEVESRPYEQYF
cdr3_nt: TGCAGCGTTGAAGTCGAGTCACGGCCGTACGAGCAGTACTTC

d_call: TRBD1
j_call: TRBJ2-7
clone_size: .
v_call: TRBV30
cdr3_aa: CAWRGTGGRYEQYF
cdr3_nt: TGTGCCTGGAGAGGGACAGGGGGCAGGTACGAGCAGTACTTC

d_call: .
j_call: TRBJ1-6
clone_size: .
v_call: TRBV25-1
cdr3_aa: CASSGQYNSPLHF
cdr3_nt: TGTGCCAGCAGCGGACAGTATAATTCACCCCTCCACTTT

d_call: TRBD1
j_call: TRBJ2-7
clone_size: .
v_call: TRBV7-6
cdr3_aa: CASSLGMTGGEQYF
cdr3_nt: TGTGCCAGCAGCTTAGGTATGACAGGGGGCGAGCAGTACTTC

d_call: TRBD1
j_call: TRBJ2-6
clone_size: .
v_call: TRBV10-3
cdr3_aa: CAISAGTGAPGANVLTF
cdr3_nt: TGTGCCATCAGTGCCGGGACAGGGGCTCCTGGGGCCAACGTCCTGACTTTC

d_call: .
j_call: TRBJ2-3
clone_size: few
v_call: TRBV2
cdr3_aa: CASSVAPDTQYF
cdr3_nt: TGTGCCAGCAGTGTCGCCCCAGATACGCAGTATTTT

d_call: .
j_call: TRBJ1-1
clone_size: .
v_call: TRBV5-1
cdr3_aa: CASSPQDQGGAFF
cdr3_nt: TGCGCCAGCAGCCCACAAGACCAAGGAGGAGCTTTCTTT

d_call: .
j_call: TRBJ1-2
clone_size: few
v_call: TRBV30
cdr3_aa: CAWSVLRVGGYTF
cdr3_nt: TGTGCCTGGAGTGTACTCAGGGTCGGAGGCTACACCTTC

d_call: .
j_call: TRBJ2-1
clone_size: .
v_call: TRBV18
cdr3_aa: CASTTQNEQFF
cdr3_nt: TGTGCCAGCACAACACAGAATGAGCAGTTCTTC

d_call: .
j_call: TRBJ1-2
clone_size: .
v_call: TRBV9
cdr3_aa: CASSASATYGYTF
cdr3_nt: TGTGCCAGCAGCGCCAGCGCAACCTATGGCTACACCTTC

d_call: .
j_call: TRBJ2-4
clone_size: few
v_call: TRBV5-6
cdr3_aa: CASSLVGKTYGQYF
cdr3_nt: TGTGCCAGCAGCTTGGTGGGTAAGACCTACGGACAGTACTTC

d_call: .
j_call: TRBJ1-5
clone_size: .
v_call: TRBV4-1
cdr3_aa: CASSQDLAFNQPQHF
cdr3_nt: TGCGCCAGCAGCCAAGATTTAGCTTTCAATCAGCCCCAGCATTTT

d_call: .
j_call: TRBJ1-4
clone_size: few
v_call: TRBV5-1
cdr3_aa: CASSLATGSATNEKLFF
cdr3_nt: TGCGCCAGCAGCTTGGCCACAGGGTCTGCAACTAATGAAAAACTGTTTTTT

d_call: TRBD1
j_call: TRBJ1-2
clone_size: few
v_call: TRBV19
cdr3_aa: CASSIGGQGVKRNYGYTF
cdr3_nt: TGTGCCAGTAGTATTGGTGGACAGGGGGTTAAGAGGAACTATGGCTACACCTTC

d_call: .
j_call: TRBJ2-1
clone_size: .
v_call: TRBV7-9
cdr3_aa: CASSWGLLNNEQFF
cdr3_nt: TGTGCCAGCAGCTGGGGACTCCTCAACAATGAGCAGTTCTTC

d_call: .
j_call: TRBJ2-7
clone_size: .
v_call: TRBV7-8
cdr3_aa: CASSLVEGRAVEQYF
cdr3_nt: TGTGCCAGCAGCTTAGTGGAGGGACGAGCCGTGGAGCAGTACTTC

d_call: .
j_call: TRBJ2-1
clone_size: .
v_call: TRBV9
cdr3_aa: CASSPGVLGAAQFF
cdr3_nt: TGTGCCAGCAGCCCCGGGGTCCTAGGGGCCGCCCAGTTCTTC

d_call: TRBD1
j_call: TRBJ1-2
clone_size: .
v_call: TRBV6-5
cdr3_aa: CASSLRDRDGYTF
cdr3_nt: TGTGCCAGCAGTCTCCGGGACAGGGACGGCTACACCTTC

d_call: TRBD2
j_call: TRBJ2-7
clone_size: .
v_call: TRBV9
cdr3_aa: CASSALSGSGYEQYF
cdr3_nt: TGTGCCAGCAGCGCACTTAGCGGGAGTGGTTACGAGCAGTACTTC